This entry is about one T cell receptor (beta chain). The sample belongs to a study of blood T cell repertoires in COVID-19. TCRdb's table, derived via immunoSEQ multiplex PCR, lists solely in-frame clones and lacks some. There are some 70,000 clones in the sample; roughly 90% occur only once, and about 8.3% lies in the top ten. The CDR3 is 15 residues long. Germline V gives CDR1 SGHDT, CDR2 YYEEEE. Trimming cost V 4 bases and J 4 bases; bases outside gene matches: 5. This chain joins TRBV5-6 and TRBJ1-5, with 10 bases fitting TRBD1. The origin of this receptor is a man aged 25-45 years with acute or convalescent COVID-19. The specimen sequenced was peripheral blood. CDR3 amino acids: CASSLTGQGNQPQHF. The CDR3 region has the DNA TGTGCCAGCAGCCTGACGGGACAGGGGAATCAGCCCCAGCATTTT.